These T cell receptor beta chains were read from a single sample in a study of blood T cell repertoires in COVID-19. The repertoire was sequenced with immunoSEQ multiplex PCR; TCRdb's copy has only in-frame clones and lacks some. The sample contains 150,000 to 200,000 clones, more than 85% of which appear only once. The source material was peripheral blood. These receptors all come from a man aged 60 to 75 with COVID-19, enrolled during active disease. CDR3s include the opening cysteine and the closing phenylalanine or tryptophan. The order of the fields is J gene, V gene, clone size, D gene, CDR3 DNA, CDR3 protein. D genes are given only for firm matches. Clone sizes are given selectively: once, few, many, or a class where the clone is expanded.

j_call: TRBJ1-1; v_call: TRBV12-3/TRBV12-4; clone_size: NA; d_call: NA; cdr3_nt: TGTGCCAGCAGTGAGGGGGTTACTGAAGCTTTCTTT; cdr3_aa: CASSEGVTEAFF
j_call: TRBJ1-2; v_call: TRBV11-2; clone_size: NA; d_call: NA; cdr3_nt: TGTGCCAGCACAGCTGGAGGGGATAACTATGGCTACACCTTC; cdr3_aa: CASTAGGDNYGYTF
j_call: TRBJ2-1; v_call: TRBV7-2; clone_size: NA; d_call: TRBD2; cdr3_nt: TGTGCCAGCCGACTAGCGGGAGTTCAAAATGAGCAGTTCTTC; cdr3_aa: CASRLAGVQNEQFF
j_call: TRBJ2-7; v_call: TRBV19; clone_size: NA; d_call: NA; cdr3_nt: TGTGCCAGTAGTAGTATGGCCGAGCAGTACTTC; cdr3_aa: CASSSMAEQYF
j_call: TRBJ1-2; v_call: TRBV15; clone_size: NA; d_call: NA; cdr3_nt: TGTGCCACCAGCAGAGAGGGTGGGGCAGAATTTAACTATGGCTACACCTTC; cdr3_aa: CATSREGGAEFNYGYTF
j_call: TRBJ1-6; v_call: TRBV15; clone_size: NA; d_call: NA; cdr3_nt: TGTGCCACCAGCAAGACCAGAAGGGCTCAGGGTAGCTCCTATAATTCACCCCTCCACTTT; cdr3_aa: CATSKTRRAQGSSYNSPLHF
j_call: TRBJ1-1; v_call: TRBV5-1; clone_size: NA; d_call: TRBD1; cdr3_nt: TGCGCCAGCAGCGTCCAGACAGGGGGTGGGCCGAACACTGAAGCTTTCTTT; cdr3_aa: CASSVQTGGGPNTEAFF
j_call: TRBJ2-1; v_call: TRBV28; clone_size: NA; d_call: TRBD2; cdr3_nt: TGTGCCAGCAGTCTTCAAGCGGGGGGGCCTACGGATGAGCAGTTCTTC; cdr3_aa: CASSLQAGGPTDEQFF
j_call: TRBJ1-3; v_call: TRBV10-3; clone_size: NA; d_call: TRBD1; cdr3_nt: TGTGCCATCAACCCCGGACAGGGGGTGGGAAACACCATATATTTT; cdr3_aa: CAINPGQGVGNTIYF
j_call: TRBJ2-1; v_call: TRBV5-6; clone_size: NA; d_call: NA; cdr3_nt: TGTGCCAGCAGCCATAGACGGGGCTACAATGAGCAGTTCTTC; cdr3_aa: CASSHRRGYNEQFF
j_call: TRBJ2-6; v_call: TRBV12-2; clone_size: NA; d_call: NA; cdr3_nt: TGTGCAAGTCGCCCAAGGGACAGGTCTCGTTCTGGGGCCAACGTCCTGACTTTC; cdr3_aa: CASRPRDRSRSGANVLTF
j_call: TRBJ2-1; v_call: TRBV4-2; clone_size: NA; d_call: TRBD2; cdr3_nt: TGTGCCAGCAGCCAAGATCTGACTAGCGGGGGTAATGAGCAGTTCTTC; cdr3_aa: CASSQDLTSGGNEQFF
j_call: TRBJ1-1; v_call: TRBV14; clone_size: NA; d_call: TRBD1; cdr3_nt: TGTGCCAGCAGCCTCGGACACGACAGGGCGATCTCTGAAGCTTTCTTT; cdr3_aa: CASSLGHDRAISEAFF
j_call: TRBJ1-2; v_call: TRBV7-2; clone_size: NA; d_call: TRBD1; cdr3_nt: TGTGCCAGCAGCTCCACCTCGACAGGGGGAGGCTACACCTTC; cdr3_aa: CASSSTSTGGGYTF
j_call: TRBJ1-1; v_call: TRBV6-6; clone_size: once; d_call: NA; cdr3_nt: TGTGCCAGCAACCAGGGCACTGAAGCTTTCTTT; cdr3_aa: CASNQGTEAFF
j_call: TRBJ1-1; v_call: TRBV7-3; clone_size: NA; d_call: NA; cdr3_nt: TGTGCCAGCAGCCCCGGGATGAACACTGAAGCTTTCTTT; cdr3_aa: CASSPGMNTEAFF
j_call: TRBJ2-1; v_call: TRBV11-2; clone_size: NA; d_call: TRBD2; cdr3_nt: TGTGCCAGCAGCTTAGTTGCGGGAGGGAAAGGTGAGCAGTTCTTC; cdr3_aa: CASSLVAGGKGEQFF
j_call: TRBJ2-7; v_call: TRBV29-1; clone_size: NA; d_call: NA; cdr3_nt: TGCAGCGTTGAAGGGCTTCGCGAGCAGTACTTC; cdr3_aa: CSVEGLREQYF
j_call: TRBJ2-7; v_call: TRBV4-2; clone_size: once; d_call: TRBD1; cdr3_nt: TGTGCCAGCAGCCAAGGGATGGACAGGGATTACGAGCAGTACTTC; cdr3_aa: CASSQGMDRDYEQYF
j_call: TRBJ2-7; v_call: TRBV5-4; clone_size: NA; d_call: NA; cdr3_nt: TGTGCCAGCAGCTTGGTGGGGCAGATAGGTTACGAGCAGTACTTC; cdr3_aa: CASSLVGQIGYEQYF
j_call: TRBJ1-2; v_call: TRBV7-9; clone_size: few; d_call: TRBD1; cdr3_nt: TGTGCCGGCGCTCCGACAGGGCCGACCTATGGCTACACCTTC; cdr3_aa: CAGAPTGPTYGYTF
j_call: TRBJ1-5; v_call: TRBV27; clone_size: NA; d_call: NA; cdr3_nt: TGTGCCAGCAGTGTAAGCGGGTGGCAGGGCGACCAGCCCCAGCATTTT; cdr3_aa: CASSVSGWQGDQPQHF
j_call: TRBJ2-5; v_call: TRBV5-1; clone_size: NA; d_call: NA; cdr3_nt: TGCGCCAGCAGCTTGGCGGGCGGGGAACAAGAGACCCAGTACTTC; cdr3_aa: CASSLAGGEQETQYF
j_call: TRBJ1-6; v_call: TRBV7-3; clone_size: NA; d_call: NA; cdr3_nt: TGTGCCAGCAGCTTAAGGATAGGGGCTAATTCACCCCTCCACTTT; cdr3_aa: CASSLRIGANSPLHF
j_call: TRBJ1-4; v_call: TRBV9; clone_size: NA; d_call: NA; cdr3_nt: TGTGCCAGCAGCGCGATAGGACAGCCAACTAATGAAAAACTGTTTTTT; cdr3_aa: CASSAIGQPTNEKLFF
j_call: TRBJ1-4; v_call: TRBV27; clone_size: NA; d_call: TRBD1; cdr3_nt: TGTGCCAGCAGTTTAGGGACAGGGGTCGAAAAACTGTTTTTT; cdr3_aa: CASSLGTGVEKLFF
j_call: TRBJ2-2; v_call: TRBV18; clone_size: NA; d_call: TRBD2; cdr3_nt: TGTGCCAGCTCATCCTTAGCGGGAGGGCCTGACACCGGGGAGCTGTTTTTT; cdr3_aa: CASSSLAGGPDTGELFF
j_call: TRBJ1-2; v_call: TRBV27; clone_size: once; d_call: TRBD1; cdr3_nt: TGTGCCAGCAGTCCATCCCCGAGCTGGGCAGGGGGCATATATGGCTACACCTTC; cdr3_aa: CASSPSPSWAGGIYGYTF
j_call: TRBJ1-3; v_call: TRBV7-2; clone_size: NA; d_call: NA; cdr3_nt: TGTGCCAGCAGCTCACAGTACTCTGGAAACACCATATATTTT; cdr3_aa: CASSSQYSGNTIYF
j_call: TRBJ2-7; v_call: TRBV27; clone_size: NA; d_call: TRBD2; cdr3_nt: TGTGCCAGCAGCCTACGGGTAGCGGGGGCCTACGAGCAGTACTTC; cdr3_aa: CASSLRVAGAYEQYF
j_call: TRBJ1-4; v_call: TRBV7-2; clone_size: NA; d_call: TRBD1; cdr3_nt: TGTGCCAGCAGCTTAAATACAGGGGGTCTCGAAAAACTGTTTTTT; cdr3_aa: CASSLNTGGLEKLFF
j_call: TRBJ1-3; v_call: TRBV30; clone_size: NA; d_call: NA; cdr3_nt: TGTGCCTGGAGTTCCTGGCGCGTGCAGGGGATAGGAAACACCATATATTTT; cdr3_aa: CAWSSWRVQGIGNTIYF
j_call: TRBJ2-1; v_call: TRBV7-2; clone_size: NA; d_call: TRBD2; cdr3_nt: TGTGCCAGCAGCCTCGCCGGCGGGAGGCGAGAACTCATCTTC; cdr3_aa: CASSLAGGRRELIF
j_call: TRBJ1-2; v_call: TRBV6-4; clone_size: NA; d_call: NA; cdr3_nt: TGTGCCAGCAGTGCAGGGGTTGGGTATGGCTACACCTTC; cdr3_aa: CASSAGVGYGYTF
j_call: TRBJ1-1; v_call: TRBV7-9; clone_size: NA; d_call: TRBD1; cdr3_nt: TGTGCCAGCAGCCAAAGGACAGGCTATAACACTGAAGCTTTCTTT; cdr3_aa: CASSQRTGYNTEAFF
j_call: TRBJ1-1; v_call: TRBV27; clone_size: NA; d_call: NA; cdr3_nt: TGTGCCAGCCGTCGACGGGAGAACACTGAAGCTTTCTTT; cdr3_aa: CASRRRENTEAFF
j_call: TRBJ1-5; v_call: TRBV7-3; clone_size: NA; d_call: TRBD1; cdr3_nt: TGTGCCAGCAGCTTATCTGGGACAGGGAATCAGCCCCAGCATTTT; cdr3_aa: CASSLSGTGNQPQHF
j_call: TRBJ2-5; v_call: TRBV29-1; clone_size: NA; d_call: NA; cdr3_nt: TGCAGCGTCACGACAGGAGGAGAGACCCAGTACTTC; cdr3_aa: CSVTTGGETQYF
j_call: TRBJ2-1; v_call: TRBV28; clone_size: NA; d_call: TRBD2; cdr3_nt: TGTGCCAGCCGAGAACCGGGACTAGCAAACAATGAGCAGTTCTTC; cdr3_aa: CASREPGLANNEQFF
j_call: TRBJ2-7; v_call: TRBV5-1; clone_size: NA; d_call: TRBD1; cdr3_nt: TGCGCCAGCAGCTTAGCCGGGACAGGGCCCTACGAGCAGTACTTC; cdr3_aa: CASSLAGTGPYEQYF